The text below deals with one TCR beta chain. Its antigen is still unknown. The data stem from a study of T cells in Graves' hyperthyroidism and ophthalmopathy. There were TCR beta CDR3 regions amplified from RNA transcripts. The HTBI set primed first-round TCR CDR3 RT-PCR. Via MiXCR, TCRdb re-called the multiplex PCR reads, giving one row per CDR3 protein. The data contain a few hundred thousand distinct CDR3 sequences, roughly 14% of them seen just once; the ten biggest clones take up less than 25%. The germline gives CDR1 MDHEN, CDR2 SYDVKM. The length of the CDR3 is 11 residues. Between the trimmed V and J ends, which lost 8 bases and 4 bases, there was a span of 7 bases. Whole-study results and caveats: The model foresaw ophthalmopathy a median around seven months prior to onset. Blood also carried most thyroid clonotypes expanded above 0.001.

The chain recombines TRBV28 with TRBJ2-3; D unclear. The sequenced sample consisted of blood. This receptor was identified in a man aged 25-40 years with Graves' hyperthyroidism that later progressed to Graves' ophthalmopathy. As DNA, the CDR3 is TGTGCCAGCGGCCTTCCAGATACGCAGTATTTT. This codes for CASGLPDTQYF.